These T cell receptor beta chains were read from a single sample in a study of shared clonotypes between healthy human individuals. TCRdb's table, derived via immunoSEQ multiplex PCR, lists solely in-frame clones and lacks some. In the table there are fewer than 2.5 million clones, 93% of which are singletons. Sequenced material: naive CD4+ T cells from PBMCs. The receptors were sampled from a young man in good health. Some clones in this sample may be carry-over from other donors' samples. Both conserved end residues are part of each CDR3. The order of the fields is V gene, CDR3 protein.

TRBV18 CASSPGQGFYEQYF
TRBV5-1 CASSLDLAGGSEQFF
TRBV7-2 CASSWLASEQFF
TRBV5-1 CASSPLSAGSYEQYF
TRBV27 CASSPKLAGGTVIGELFF
TRBV14 CASSPGTEYGYTF
TRBV6-1 CASSEQAMGNQPQHF
TRBV30 CAWRGGGSRVGGYTF
TRBV25-1 CASSGDRVVTEAFF
TRBV28 CASSPLRFRGPRPNQPQHF
TRBV14 CASSQVSSDTEAFF
TRBV10-3 CAISTVGPAYEQYF
TRBV5-1 CASSRGTSGRDEQYF
TRBV5-1 CASSLDRRETQYF
TRBV11-3 CASSFRQGDSPASGNTIYF
TRBV9 CASSGGLGASGYNEQFF
TRBV4-1 CASADKRRTGELFF
TRBV6-5 CASRPTGGRGYTF
TRBV2 CASNVQTPNYGYTF
TRBV6-1 CASSASYLEQYF
TRBV10-2 CASSDRDLEAFF
TRBV29-1 CSVATIRLAPDTQYF
TRBV11-1 CASSLRGSSGANVLTF
TRBV5-1 CASSSEGTSGNEQFF
TRBV5-1 CASGGSFAGQREQYF
TRBV15 CATSRVGGRSTDTQYF
TRBV7-2 CASSVEGYTGELFF